The sample holds many counts of the clone carrying this T cell receptor (beta chain). The antigen is unknown. This entry belongs to a study of regulatory T cells in long-lasting Graves disease. Study-level points and caveats: Persistent Graves' patients showed reduced TCR diversity versus newly diagnosed patients.

Per the germline V gene, CDR1 is SNHLY and CDR2 is FYNNEI. CDR3 length equals 13 residues. The V gene lost 8 bases and the J gene lost 0 bases, with 10 bases spanning the gap. Noted time point: persistent/refractory GD, antithyroid drugs over 5 years with positive TRAb. The TCR library was made from RNA that had been extracted from PBMCs in TRIzol. Construction of the TCR beta libraries employed iRepertoire HTBI primers in conjunction with Arm-PCR of CDR3 regions. MiXCR, run by TCRdb on the multiplex PCR reads, gives a single entry per CDR3 protein. Here the sample spans a few hundred thousand distinct CDR3 sequences, 20% to 25% being singletons.

The sample here was peripheral blood mononuclear cells (PBMCs), taken when the disease was refractory, from a patient treated with antithyroid drugs. The receptor was isolated from a female donor with Graves disease. V and J are TRBV2 and TRBJ1-1; TRBD1 is a possible D gene (6 bases). Written as DNA, the CDR3 is TGTGCCAGCCCAGGGGATCTGAACACTGAAGCTTTCTTT. The encoded protein is CASPGDLNTEAFF. The variable domain in full, completed from reference TRBV2 and TRBJ1-1, reads EPEVTQTPSHQVTQMGQEVILRCVPISNHLYFYWYRQILGQKVEFLVSFYNNEISEKSEIFDDQFSVERPDGSNFTLKIRSTKLEDSAMYFCASPGDLNTEAFFGQGTRLTVV.